This paragraph covers one T cell receptor (beta chain) sequence. Per the authors' pipeline: The assay estimated nucleated cells by amplifying reference gene primers. The protocol was immunoSEQ multiplex PCR, while the TCRdb copy is restricted to in-frame clones and leaves out a portion. V, J and clone size are those of that table, while D and trimming were read from the DNA. The sample holds fewer than 200,000 clones, approximately 81% seen once. Germline assignment: CDR1 SGHVS and CDR2 FQNEAQ. Trimming shortened V by 0 bases and J by 2 bases, and 13 bases separated the two germline ends. This CDR3 is 16 amino acids long. These data are taken from a study of blood T cell repertoires in COVID-19. Study information: Acute-phase and convalescent COVID-19 samples originated in the United States, Italy and Spain.

Patients at the Seattle site were enrolled during active infection and followed longitudinally. The sequencing input was peripheral blood. The chain recombines TRBV7-8 with TRBJ1-2; D ambiguous. The clonotype originates from a woman aged 55-70 years with COVID-19, enrolled during active disease. CDR3 sequence: CASSLAAQIGNYGYTF. CDR3 DNA: TGTGCCAGCAGCTTAGCTGCACAGATTGGGAACTATGGCTACACCTTC.